This TCR beta chain was profiled in a study of blood T cell repertoires in COVID-19. About the research overall: The United States, Italy and Spain provided the acute and convalescent COVID-19 samples.

Germline V lookup: CDR1 SGHRS, CDR2 YFSETQ. V shed 3 bases and J 0 bases; nucleotides not matched to a gene: 2. This CDR3 spans 15 amino acids. The data were produced by immunoSEQ multiplex PCR, yet TCRdb's version contains in-frame clones alone and is incomplete. The sample has under 400,000 clones; around 87% are singletons. With respect to this clone: This same CDR3 is encoded by further DNA sequences in the sample.

All enrollees were about 18 to 89 years old and from about 24 US areas. In assigning cohorts, the study relied on participant-reported clinical history. The TCR originated in a man aged 40-49 years in a cohort exposed to, infected with or recovered from COVID-19 (not recorded which). The sequenced sample was PBMCs or T cells enriched from blood (not recorded which). This chain joins TRBV5-1 and TRBJ2-1; 8 bases match TRBD2. In DNA, the CDR3 is TGCGCCAGCAGCTCTGGGACTAGCTCCTACAATGAGCAGTTCTTC. Translating it yields CASSSGTSSYNEQFF.